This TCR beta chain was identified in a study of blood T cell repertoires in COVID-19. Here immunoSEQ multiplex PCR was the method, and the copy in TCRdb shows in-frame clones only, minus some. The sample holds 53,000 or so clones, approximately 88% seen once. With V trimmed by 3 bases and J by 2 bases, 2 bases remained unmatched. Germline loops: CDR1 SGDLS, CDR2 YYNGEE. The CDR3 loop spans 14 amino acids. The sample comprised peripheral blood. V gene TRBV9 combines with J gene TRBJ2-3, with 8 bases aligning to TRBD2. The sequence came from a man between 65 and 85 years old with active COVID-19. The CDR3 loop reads CASSGSGVTDTQYF. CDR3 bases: TGTGCCAGCAGCGGTAGCGGGGTCACAGATACGCAGTATTTT.